Below, 27 T cell receptor beta chains from the same sample are listed, as sequenced in a study of graft-versus-host responses after intestinal transplantation. Sequencing was performed with immunoSEQ multiplex PCR; in TCRdb, only in-frame clones are kept and a portion is missing. The sample consists of 75,000 to 100,000 clones, 85% to 95% of them appearing once. These receptors' antigens are unknown. The sample in question was unstimulated CD8+ T cells sorted from spleen or lymph node cells, obtained before intestinal transplant. These TCRs come from a human donor who received an intestinal transplant.

This clone has only one observation. V usage is TRBV11-3 and J usage is TRBJ2-7, with 8 bases aligning to TRBD1. Germline trimming cut 5 bases from V and 5 bases from J; bases unmatched to any gene: 8. Germline loops: CDR1 SGHNT, CDR2 YENEEA. CDR3 length: 14 residues. DNA of the CDR3: TGTGCCAGCAGCCTACGGACAGGGCCAAACGAGCAGTACTTC. Translation gives CASSLRTGPNEQYF.

CDR3 sequence reads: CASSAPQPGQGYGYTF. The DNA of the CDR3 is TGTGCCAGCAGCGCCCCCCAACCGGGACAGGGATATGGCTACACCTTC. The genes are TRBV9 and TRBJ1-2, with TRBD1 matching over 9 bases. Germline trimming cut 3 bases from V and 5 bases from J; bases unmatched to any gene: 11. The CDR3 contains 16 residues. Looked up from germline, CDR1 is SGDLS and CDR2 is YYNGEE.

This sequence joins TRBV27 and TRBJ2-1; maybe TRBD2 (5 bases). V was trimmed by 0 bases and J by 0 bases, leaving 9 bases between them. The CDR3 covers 16 residues. Germline V gene data show CDR1 as MNHEY and CDR2 as SMNVEV (reference sequence). The CDR3, as DNA: TGTGCCAGCAGTTTATCCGGACTTGGCTCCTACAATGAGCAGTTCTTC. Amino acid sequence: CASSLSGLGSYNEQFF.

With respect to this clone: The junction departs from the called germline gene at one end, perhaps through a read error. The chain joins TRBV5-4 to TRBJ2-3; D possibly corresponds to TRBD2 (6 bases). Germline V CDR1 and CDR2: SGHNT, YYREEE (reference sequence). CDR3 length: 13 residues. CDR3 coding DNA: TGTGCCGGCAGCGCCGGACTACCTGGTACGCAGTATTTT. This codes for CAGSAGLPGTQYF.

A note on this clone: Other DNA sequences within the sample encode an identical CDR3. The chain carries TRBV10-2 and TRBJ2-7; 11 nucleotides align to TRBD2. J lost 3 bases, V lost 6 bases, and 4 bases had no gene match. Looked up from germline, CDR1 is WSHSY and CDR2 is SAAADI. CDR3 size: 14 residues. Here the CDR3 DNA reads TGCGCCAGCAGACTAGCGGGAGAGGTCTACGAGCAGTACTTC. It translates to CASRLAGEVYEQYF.

The chain uses TRBV5-5 and TRBJ1-5; 8 positions match TRBD1. Looked up from germline, CDR1 is SGHKS and CDR2 is YYEKEE (reference sequence). The CDR3 is made up of 15 amino acids. V gave up 1 base and J gave up 7 bases; unmatched junction bases: 7. CDR3 nucleotides: TGTGCCAGCAGCTTGACAGGGGGTGGAGGACAGCCCCAGCATTTT. This gives the protein CASSLTGGGGQPQHF.

V gene TRBV30 combines with J gene TRBJ2-1; unclear D gene. There are 13 residues in the CDR3. V was clipped by 5 bases and J by 6 bases, with 14 bases between them. Germline V gene data show CDR1 as GTSNPN and CDR2 as SVGIG (reference sequence). The CDR3 DNA reads as TGTGCCTGGGGTTCTTTGTCGGGCAATGAGCAGTTCTTC. Amino acids: CAWGSLSGNEQFF.

This clone was recorded once. This sequence joins TRBV5-4 and TRBJ1-3; 12 nucleotides agree with TRBD1. Germline V gives CDR1 SGHNT, CDR2 YYREEE (reference sequence). The CDR3 is 18 residues long. Germline trimming cut 4 bases from V and 4 bases from J; bases unmatched to any gene: 12. The DNA for the CDR3 is TGTGCCAGCAGCCGGATACCGGGACAGGGGGCGCCAGGAAACACCATATATTTT. Protein sequence: CASSRIPGQGAPGNTIYF.

Regarding this clone: The same CDR3 arises from other DNA sequences in this sample as well. The CDR3 DNA reads TGTGCCAGCAGTTTGGCCGGAGGCTACGAGCAGTACTTC. This sequence encodes CASSLAGGYEQYF. The chain employs TRBV27 and TRBJ2-7; TRBD2 is a possible D gene (5 bases). The ends were cut back, 3 bases at V and 3 bases at J, with 9 bases in the middle. This CDR3 spans 13 amino acids. The V gene's germline CDR1 is MNHEY and CDR2 SMNVEV (reference sequence).

The chain is built from TRBV7-9 and TRBJ2-1; TRBD2 agrees at 14 bases. The CDR3 is made up of 16 amino acids. Germline loops: CDR1 SEHNR, CDR2 FQNEAQ (reference sequence). The trim removed 4 bases at V and 6 bases at J, leaving 5 bases unmatched. The CDR3 loop reads CASSSGTSGSPNEQFF. The CDR3 region has the DNA TGTGCCAGCAGCTCTGGGACTAGCGGGAGTCCCAATGAGCAGTTCTTC.

This chain uses TRBV4-3 with TRBJ2-3, with 10 positions matching TRBD2. The germline V gene encodes CDR1 LGHNA and CDR2 YSLEER. The CDR3 runs 17 residues. With 4 bases clipped from V and 6 bases from J, the junction kept 13 bases outside the gene matches. The CDR3 loop is CASSPWTSGGMMDTQYF. The CDR3, as DNA: TGCGCCAGCAGCCCTTGGACTAGCGGTGGAATGATGGATACGCAGTATTTT.

The V and J genes are TRBV5-6 and TRBJ1-2; the match to TRBD1 covers 8 bases. Per the germline V gene, CDR1 is SGHDT and CDR2 is YYEEEE. CDR3 length equals 16 residues. The J segment lost 3 bases and the V segment lost 2 bases, leaving 9 bases of the junction unmatched. The chain's CDR3 is CASSFPSGGPDYGYTF. The CDR3 DNA reads TGTGCCAGCAGCTTTCCTTCAGGGGGCCCGGACTATGGCTACACCTTC.

This chain joins TRBV14 and TRBJ2-3; 10 bases are a match to TRBD2. The germline V gene has CDR1 SGHDN and CDR2 FVKESK. With V trimmed by 5 bases and J by 2 bases, 10 bases remained unmatched. CDR3 size: 17 residues. CDR3 sequence reads: CASSSRVAGGYTDTQYF. The CDR3 DNA reads TGTGCCAGCAGCTCCAGAGTAGCGGGGGGATACACAGATACGCAGTATTTT.

The chain carries TRBV13 and TRBJ2-1; 10 bases are shared with TRBD2. V lost 5 bases to trimming and J lost 9 bases; unmatched junction nucleotides: 10. This CDR3 spans 15 amino acids. Germline V lookup: CDR1 PRHDT, CDR2 FYEKMQ (reference sequence). The CDR3 here is CASSAVGERGGEQFF. DNA for the CDR3: TGTGCCAGCAGCGCCGTCGGGGAGCGGGGGGGTGAGCAGTTCTTC.

The rearrangement uses TRBV6-1 and TRBJ2-3; 12 bases agree with TRBD2. Germline V lookup: CDR1 MNHNS, CDR2 SASEGT. CDR3 length: 14 residues. The V segment lost 6 bases and the J segment 6 bases; nucleotides outside the gene matches: 4. CDR3 residues: CASSASGGEDTQYF. The CDR3 DNA follows: TGTGCCAGCAGCGCTAGCGGGGGGGAGGATACGCAGTATTTT.

This clone came up once. This sequence joins TRBV7-9 and TRBJ1-4, with 8 bases identical to TRBD1. CDR1 SEHNR and CDR2 FQNEAQ come from the germline V gene (reference sequence). The CDR3 length is 14 residues. Trimming took 5 bases from V and 5 from J; bases not matched to a gene: 4. The CDR3, as DNA: TGTGCCAGCAGCCCTAGGGACAGGAATGAAAAACTGTTTTTT. Amino acids: CASSPRDRNEKLFF.

This clone was observed a single time. The chain recombines TRBV25-1 with TRBJ1-1, with TRBD1 identical over 7 bases. J was trimmed by 11 bases and V by 3 bases; bases with no gene match: 9. The CDR3 sequence is 13 residues long. The germline gives CDR1 MGHDK, CDR2 SYGVNS. The CDR3 protein is CASSEVGTTGAFF. The DNA of the CDR3 is TGTGCCAGCAGTGAGGTAGGGACGACAGGGGCTTTCTTT. Filled out from reference TRBV25-1 and TRBJ1-1, the complete variable domain reads EADIYQTPRYLVIGTGKKITLECSQTMGHDKMYWYQQDPGMELHLIHYSYGVNSTEKGDLSSESTVSRIRTEHFPLTLESARPSHTSQYLCASSEVGTTGAFFGQGTRLTVV.

The chain has TRBV5-1 and TRBJ2-7, with 13 bases that match TRBD2. After removal of 3 bases from V and 0 bases from J, the junction contained 9 bases not matched to a gene. Germline CDR1 reads SGHRS; CDR2 reads YFSETQ. CDR3 length: 18 residues. DNA for the CDR3: TGCGCCAGCAGCTGGGGACTAGCGGGGAACCAACCCTCCTACGAGCAGTACTTC. Encoded protein: CASSWGLAGNQPSYEQYF.

This chain uses TRBV4-3 with TRBJ1-2, with 7 bases lining up with TRBD1. Looked up from germline, CDR1 is LGHNA and CDR2 is YSLEER. V shed 4 bases and J 4 bases; nucleotides not matched to a gene: 0. The CDR3 runs 12 residues. For the CDR3, the DNA is TGCGCCAGCAGCCGGGACAGCTATGGCTACACCTTC. Translating it yields CASSRDSYGYTF.

The chain is built from TRBV6-1 and TRBJ2-7, with 7 bases aligning to TRBD1. V was pared by 3 bases and J by 0 bases, with 5 bases of the junction left unmatched. Germline-derived CDR1 and CDR2 are MNHNS and SASEGT. The length of the CDR3 is 15 residues. Here the CDR3 DNA reads TGTGCCAGCAGTGAGGGACAGCCGAGCTCCTACGAGCAGTACTTC. This sequence encodes CASSEGQPSSYEQYF.

The rearrangement uses TRBV27 and TRBJ1-2, with D unclear. Trimming removed 0 bases at V and 3 bases at J, with 8 bases between. The CDR3 extends over 14 amino acids. CDR1 is MNHEY, CDR2 SMNVEV, per germline (reference sequence). The chain's CDR3 is CASSLSWAHYGYTF. The CDR3 DNA reads as TGTGCCAGCAGTTTATCATGGGCCCACTATGGCTACACCTTC.

The V call is TRBV10-1, the J call TRBJ2-2, with TRBD2 identical over 11 bases. This CDR3 is 16 amino acids long. V lost 6 bases, J lost 6 bases, and 9 bases stayed unmatched. Germline assignment: CDR1 WNHNN and CDR2 SYGVQD (reference sequence). The chain's CDR3 is CASSLTSGIPSGELFF. In nucleotides, the CDR3 is TGCGCCAGCAGCCTGACTAGCGGGATTCCTTCCGGGGAGCTGTTTTTT.

The CDR3 region has the DNA TGTGCCAGCAGCCCCGGGACAGGGTCCTATGGCTACACCTTC. It yields the protein CASSPGTGSYGYTF. This chain links TRBV11-2 with TRBJ1-2; 9 positions match TRBD1. Trimming cost V 5 bases and J 4 bases; bases outside gene matches: 5. Germline V lookup: CDR1 SGHAT, CDR2 FQNNGV. The CDR3 sequence is 14 residues long.

This clone came up once. V and J are TRBV4-1 and TRBJ1-5, with no clear D. Germline CDR1 reads MGHRA; CDR2 reads YSYEKL. The CDR3 totals 15 residues. Trimming cost V 3 bases and J 0 bases, with 9 bases left between them. For the CDR3, the DNA is TGCGCCAGCAGCCAGGGCAGCACTAGCAATCAGCCCCAGCATTTT. It yields the protein CASSQGSTSNQPQHF.

V and J are TRBV5-1 and TRBJ2-2; TRBD1 might be the D (6 bases). Germline CDR1 reads SGHRS; CDR2 reads YFSETQ. With 0 bases removed from V and 7 bases from J, the gap between germline ends came to 10 bases. The CDR3 runs 14 residues. The CDR3 region is CASSLDRASGELFF. In DNA, the CDR3 is TGCGCCAGCAGCTTGGACAGGGCGAGCGGGGAGCTGTTTTTT.

This clone was recorded only once. The rearrangement uses TRBV5-8 and TRBJ2-7, with D unresolved. Germline CDR1 is SGHTS and CDR2 is YDEGEE. CDR3 size: 14 residues. Deletions cut 1 base from V and 0 bases from J, with 8 bases between. The CDR3 DNA is TGTGCCAGCAGCTTGTCGGGTTCCTCCTACGAGCAGTACTTC. It specifies CASSLSGSSYEQYF.

This clone was observed once. The chain uses TRBV11-3 and TRBJ2-7, with TRBD2 as a possible D gene (5 bases). The CDR3 covers 14 residues. Germline CDR1 is SGHNT and CDR2 is YENEEA. V shed 7 bases and J shed 1 base, with 14 bases lying between them. This chain's CDR3 is CASTSLGVSYEQYF. Here the CDR3 DNA reads TGTGCCAGCACCTCATTGGGAGTTTCCTACGAGCAGTACTTC.